The TCR beta chain described here comes from a study of blood T cell repertoires in COVID-19. At the level of the study: Acute and convalescent COVID-19 specimens originated in the United States, Italy and Spain. PBMCs, B-cell-depleted T cells, or T cells provided the cDNA or gDNA that made up the material.

Original analysis: Estimates of nucleated cell counts were drawn from the amplification of reference gene primers. Measured with immunoSEQ multiplex PCR; TCRdb has only the in-frame clones, and not every one. D and trimming come from the DNA, and the V and J calls and clone size come from that table. The data hold about 160,000 clones, with roughly 83% observed a single time. Germline V CDR1 and CDR2: SEHNR, FQNEAQ (reference sequence). The CDR3 is made up of 15 amino acids. V lost 1 base, J lost 0 bases, and 1 base stayed unmatched. This TCR was sampled from a man between 18 and 29 years old with active or convalescent COVID-19. The V gene is TRBV7-9, the J gene TRBJ2-3; 7 bases align to TRBD1. The sample consisted of peripheral blood. The CDR3 is CASSLGGQSTDTQYF. The DNA for the CDR3 is TGTGCCAGCAGCTTAGGGGGACAGAGCACAGATACGCAGTATTTT.